In this sample, the clone carrying this TCR beta chain turned up a few times. Its target is unknown. This entry comes from a study of CD4 T cells in relation to SARS-CoV-2 and coronaviruses. As for the study in general: TCR beta CDR3s were sequenced after roughly eleven-day antigen culture of PBMCs. Convalescent donors were aged about 21 to 72, with median approximately 40 years. Overall study findings and caveats: Memory recall responses, not primary responses primed in culture, are what the assay detects. Crossreactivity was assessed only for spike protein, not other viral proteins.

Per the germline V gene, CDR1 is MDHEN and CDR2 is SYDVKM. This CDR3 region has 12 residues. The J segment lost 9 bases and the V segment lost 2 bases, leaving 1 base of the junction unmatched. Only in-frame clones appear in the TCRdb table, and some are missing; sequencing was by immunoSEQ multiplex PCR. The table includes about 31,000 clones, roughly 82% detected once. The TCR comes from an adult with COVID-19. Sequencing was performed on memory CD4+ T cells from PBMCs, cultured in vitro. The chain combines TRBV28 with TRBJ2-1; 7 positions match TRBD2. Written as DNA, the CDR3 is TGTGCCAGCAGTTTACTAGCGGCTGAGCAGTTCTTC. Amino acids: CASSLLAAEQFF.